This T cell receptor beta chain was captured by sequencing in a study of T cells in localized non-small cell lung cancer. The protocol was immunoSEQ multiplex PCR, while the TCRdb copy is restricted to in-frame clones and leaves out a portion. Counted here are 100,000 to 150,000 clones, around 89% occurring once; the ten biggest clones make up around 1.7%. The V end was cut by 6 bases, the J end by 3 bases, with 6 bases between. This CDR3 contains 12 residues. Germline V gives CDR1 MDHEN, CDR2 SYDVKM. Study outcomes and limitations: Uninvolved adjacent lung showed the highest T cell clonality, exceeding tumor. Density of T cells in blood, when higher, went with longer overall survival. Only one tumor region was sequenced, so heterogeneity remains possible. Detection in adjacent lung was observed for a median around 55 of the top 100 tumor clones.

Remarks on this clone: Antigen: not known.

The receptor was derived from a female donor of 60 years or more with stage I lung adenocarcinoma. The chain joins TRBV28 to TRBJ1-5; D not certain. Here the sequenced sample was peripheral blood, taken before any cancer treatment. The CDR3 DNA reads as TGTGCCAGCAGGGGTTCCAATCAGCCCCAGCATTTT. Residues: CASRGSNQPQHF.